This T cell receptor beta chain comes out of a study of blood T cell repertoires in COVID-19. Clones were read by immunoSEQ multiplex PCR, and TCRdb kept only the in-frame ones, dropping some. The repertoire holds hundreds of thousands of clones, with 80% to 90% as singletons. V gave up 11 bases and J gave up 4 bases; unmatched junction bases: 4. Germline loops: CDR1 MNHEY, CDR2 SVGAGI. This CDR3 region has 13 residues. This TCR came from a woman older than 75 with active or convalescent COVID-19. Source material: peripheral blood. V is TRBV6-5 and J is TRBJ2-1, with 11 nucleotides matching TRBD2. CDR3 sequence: CAAGLAGYNEQFF. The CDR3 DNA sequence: TGTGCCGCCGGACTAGCGGGTTACAATGAGCAGTTCTTC.